This TCR beta chain is drawn from a study of blood T cell repertoires in COVID-19. The overall study: From the United States, Italy and Spain came samples of acute and convalescent COVID-19. Nucleic acid was either cDNA or gDNA, and it came from T cells, B-cell-depleted T cells, or PBMCs.

V was pared by 9 bases and J by 0 bases, with 11 bases between. Germline V gene data show CDR1 as MNHEY and CDR2 as SVGAGI. The CDR3 spans 13 residues. Original processing methods: Nucleated cell counts were estimated from reference gene primer amplification. Sequencing used immunoSEQ multiplex PCR; TCRdb keeps in-frame clones, though not all of them. V and J calls and clone size follow that table, whereas D and trimming were derived from the DNA. The profile shows about 140,000 clones, more than 80% of them singletons. Notes on this clone: This specimen includes other DNA sequences encoding the same CDR3.

The specimen was peripheral blood. The chain recombines TRBV6-5 with TRBJ1-2, with D tentatively TRBD1 (6 bases). The TCR originated in a woman of 80 years or more in a cohort sampled during active or convalescent COVID-19. CDR3 sequence (DNA): TGTGCCAGTAGGACAGACTCTAACTATGGCTACACCTTC. This sequence encodes CASRTDSNYGYTF.